The T cell receptor beta chain under discussion was sequenced for a study of T cells in tuberculosis. Sequencing used immunoSEQ multiplex PCR; TCRdb keeps in-frame clones, though not all of them. The repertoire holds tens of thousands of clones, with 85% to 95% as singletons. Per the germline V gene, CDR1 is LNHDA and CDR2 is SQIVND (reference sequence). Trimming shortened V by 3 bases and J by 8 bases, and 20 bases separated the two germline ends. The CDR3 covers 16 residues. The source of this sequence is a donor between 10 and 35 years old with latent tuberculosis or without tuberculosis infection. The chain employs TRBV19 and TRBJ2-1; D possibly corresponds to TRBD2 (6 bases). The material sequenced was PBMCs. CDR3 nucleotide sequence: TGTGCCAGTAGTATGGTCCCCAGAGGAGGGCACCATGAGCAGTTCTTC. Translating gives CASSMVPRGGHHEQFF.